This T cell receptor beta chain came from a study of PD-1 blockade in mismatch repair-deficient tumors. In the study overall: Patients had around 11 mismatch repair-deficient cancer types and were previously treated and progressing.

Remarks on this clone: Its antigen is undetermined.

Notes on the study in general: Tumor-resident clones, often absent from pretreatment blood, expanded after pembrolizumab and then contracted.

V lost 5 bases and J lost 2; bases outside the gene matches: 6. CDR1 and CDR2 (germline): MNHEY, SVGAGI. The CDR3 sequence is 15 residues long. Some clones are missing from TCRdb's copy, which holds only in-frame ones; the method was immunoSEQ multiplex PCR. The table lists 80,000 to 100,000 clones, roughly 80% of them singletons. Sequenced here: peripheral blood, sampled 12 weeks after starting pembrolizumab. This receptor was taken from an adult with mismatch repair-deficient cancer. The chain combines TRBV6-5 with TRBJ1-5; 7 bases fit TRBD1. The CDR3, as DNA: TGTGCCAGCAGTCGCACAGGGGAGGGCAATCAGCCCCAGCATTTT. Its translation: CASSRTGEGNQPQHF.